This T cell receptor (beta chain) was observed in a study of cytomegalovirus exposure and HLA in healthy donors. Notes on the study in general: No immune exposure information besides CMV serostatus was available. The study designated 160 or so TCR beta chains cytomegalovirus-associated.

Vbeta (60) and Jbeta (13) primers were used in the PCR. Sequencing used immunoSEQ multiplex PCR; TCRdb keeps in-frame clones, though not all of them. This table holds fewer than 100,000 clones, roughly 79% found once. With respect to this clone: Its antigen is not known.

CDR1 is LGHNA and CDR2 is YNFKEQ in the germline V gene. V gave up 5 bases and J gave up 7 bases; unmatched junction bases: 7. This CDR3 is built from 15 residues. This sequence originates from a man between 40 and 49 years old in good health and CMV-seronegative. The genes are TRBV4-2 and TRBJ2-1; 11 nucleotides align to TRBD2. The sequenced sample consisted of PBMCs. DNA of the CDR3: TGTGCCAGCAGCGAACTAGCGGGGGACGTTAATGAGCAGTTCTTC. Encoded protein: CASSELAGDVNEQFF.